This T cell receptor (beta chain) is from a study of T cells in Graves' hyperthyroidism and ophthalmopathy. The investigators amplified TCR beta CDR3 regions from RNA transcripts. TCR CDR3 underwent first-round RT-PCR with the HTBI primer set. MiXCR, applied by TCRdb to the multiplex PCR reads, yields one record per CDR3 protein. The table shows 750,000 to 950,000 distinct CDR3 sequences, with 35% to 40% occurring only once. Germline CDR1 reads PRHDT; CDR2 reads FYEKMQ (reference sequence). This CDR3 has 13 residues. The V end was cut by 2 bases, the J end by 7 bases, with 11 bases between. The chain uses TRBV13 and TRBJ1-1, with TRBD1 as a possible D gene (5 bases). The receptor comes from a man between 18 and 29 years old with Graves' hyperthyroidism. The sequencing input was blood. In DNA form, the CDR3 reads TGTGCCAGCAGCTTACAGGGTCGGGTTGAAGCTTTCTTT. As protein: CASSLQGRVEAFF.